The 14 T cell receptor beta chains listed next were all sequenced from one sample in a study of T cell responses to AZD1222 COVID-19 vaccine. Here immunoSEQ multiplex PCR was the method, and the copy in TCRdb shows in-frame clones only, minus some. The sample records roughly 180,000 clones, 92% being singletons. Sequenced here: peripheral blood, sampled 28 days after the second AZD1222 dose. All receptors come from an adult who received the AZD1222 COVID-19 vaccine.

The rearrangement links TRBV27 to TRBJ2-3; D remains unclear. This CDR3 has 13 residues. Deletions cut 5 bases from V and 1 base from J, with 7 bases between. The V gene's germline CDR1 is MNHEY and CDR2 SMNVEV (reference sequence). The DNA of the CDR3 is TGTGCCAGCAGTCCCCGGGGCACAGATACGCAGTATTTT. The encoded protein is CASSPRGTDTQYF.

The rearrangement links TRBV7-8 to TRBJ1-1; D remains ambiguous. Trimming took 2 bases from V and 2 from J, leaving 3 bases between them. The CDR3 consists of 12 residues. CDR1 and CDR2 (germline): SGHVS, FQNEAQ. In nucleotides, the CDR3 is TGTGCCAGCAGCTTATTCAACACTGAAGCTTTCTTT. It yields the protein CASSLFNTEAFF.

V is TRBV2 and J is TRBJ2-7; 12 bases agree with TRBD2. V lost 9 bases, J lost 4 bases, and 7 bases stayed unmatched. The V gene's germline CDR1 is SNHLY and CDR2 FYNNEI. The CDR3 extends over 14 amino acids. The chain's CDR3 is CASRLLAGGYEQYF. The DNA of the CDR3 is TGTGCCAGTAGACTACTAGCGGGGGGATACGAGCAGTACTTC.

The chain carries TRBV6-2 or TRBV6-3 and TRBJ2-7; 9 positions agree with TRBD2. Trimming removed 3 bases from V and 3 bases from J; junction bases left unmatched: 3. The CDR3 runs to 14 residues. Germline loops: CDR1 MNHEY, CDR2 SVGEGT. The CDR3 DNA reads as TGTGCCAGCAGTTATGGGACTAGCAGCTACGAGCAGTACTTC. As protein: CASSYGTSSYEQYF.

The gene calls are TRBV3-1 (or the pseudogene TRBV3-2) and TRBJ1-2, with unresolved D. Trimming stripped 1 base from V and 6 bases from J, with 12 bases between. In germline, CDR1 is LGHDT, CDR2 YNNKEL (reference sequence). The CDR3 totals 14 residues. The CDR3 DNA sequence: TGTGCCAGCAGCCAAGTTAAGGGTGGTAATGGCTACACCTTC. Translated, it gives CASSQVKGGNGYTF.

V is TRBV6-2 or TRBV6-3 and J is TRBJ2-1; TRBD2 matches at 9 bases. The CDR3 loop spans 15 amino acids. Looked up from germline, CDR1 is MNHEY and CDR2 is SVGEGT. Trimming took 2 bases from V and 6 from J; bases not matched to a gene: 5. The CDR3 reads CASSYGGSGSNEQFF. The CDR3 DNA reads TGTGCCAGCAGTTACGGTGGTAGCGGGAGCAATGAGCAGTTCTTC.

This chain connects TRBV4-3 to TRBJ2-1; 10 bases are shared with TRBD2. This CDR3 is 15 amino acids long. The J segment lost 7 bases and the V segment lost 4 bases, leaving 7 bases of the junction unmatched. The germline V gene has CDR1 LGHNA and CDR2 YSLEER. CDR3 sequence (DNA): TGCGCCAGCAGCCCTGCTAGCGGGAGAGGAAATGAGCAGTTCTTC. This sequence encodes CASSPASGRGNEQFF.

The chain recombines TRBV6-6 with TRBJ1-2, with 7 bases matching TRBD1. Unmatched junction bases numbered 5, after V lost 4 bases and J lost 6 bases. This CDR3 region has 13 residues. Germline values: CDR1 MNHNY, CDR2 SVGAGI (reference sequence). CDR3 region: CASSFSGTDGYTF. As DNA, the CDR3 is TGTGCCAGCAGTTTTTCCGGGACAGATGGCTACACCTTC.

This sequence joins TRBV5-6 and TRBJ1-2; 8 bases map to TRBD1. The junction had 7 bases not matched to a gene; V was cut back by 4 bases and J by 8 bases. Per germline, CDR1 SGHDT and CDR2 YYEEEE. This CDR3 is 13 amino acids long. The CDR3 nucleotides are TGTGCCAGCAGCACGGACAGGGCGGGCGGCTACACCTTC. Translating it yields CASSTDRAGGYTF.

The J gene is TRBJ1-5, the V gene TRBV6-5; 9 positions match TRBD1. The CDR3 totals 15 residues. V lost 6 bases and J lost 2; bases outside the gene matches: 5. From germline, CDR1 is MNHEY and CDR2 SVGAGI. The CDR3 protein is CASRPTGGGNQPQHF. DNA of the CDR3: TGTGCCAGCAGGCCTACAGGGGGCGGCAATCAGCCCCAGCATTTT.

V usage is TRBV6-5 and J usage is TRBJ1-2, with D possibly TRBD1 on 6 matching bases. The CDR3 has 14 residues. Trimming pared 7 bases from V and 1 base from J, leaving 13 bases between. In germline, CDR1 is MNHEY, CDR2 SVGAGI. CDR3 DNA sequence: TGTGCCAGCATTGCCACAGGGATTAACTATGGCTACACCTTC. This sequence encodes CASIATGINYGYTF.

This chain uses TRBV6-7 with TRBJ1-1, with a tentative D call TRBD1 (5 bases). TRBV6-7 is identified as an open reading frame with a role that is uncertain. The CDR3 consists of 20 residues. V shed 2 bases and J shed 0 bases, with 25 bases lying between them. CDR3 in amino acids: CASSYIQGAAIGLMNTEAFF. CDR3 DNA sequence: TGTGCCAGCAGTTACATTCAGGGAGCAGCTATAGGGTTGATGAACACTGAAGCTTTCTTT.

The chain uses TRBV5-6 and TRBJ1-1; D remains ambiguous. The CDR3 is 14 residues long. The V and J ends lost 0 bases and 1 base respectively, with 7 bases between them. CDR1 and CDR2 from the germline V gene are SGHDT and YYEEEE. CDR3 coding DNA: TGTGCCAGCAGCTTGGGCGCTCAGAACACTGAAGCTTTCTTT. Translating it yields CASSLGAQNTEAFF.

For this clone: Other DNA sequences from this sample encode an identical CDR3 as well. The V gene is TRBV12-3 or TRBV12-4, the J gene TRBJ1-2; D is possibly TRBD1 (6 bases). V lost 6 bases, J lost 2 bases, and 10 bases lay in between. This CDR3 region has 13 residues. The CDR3 is CASSLQGNYGYTF. CDR3 sequence (DNA): TGTGCCAGCAGCTTACAGGGAAACTATGGCTACACCTTC.